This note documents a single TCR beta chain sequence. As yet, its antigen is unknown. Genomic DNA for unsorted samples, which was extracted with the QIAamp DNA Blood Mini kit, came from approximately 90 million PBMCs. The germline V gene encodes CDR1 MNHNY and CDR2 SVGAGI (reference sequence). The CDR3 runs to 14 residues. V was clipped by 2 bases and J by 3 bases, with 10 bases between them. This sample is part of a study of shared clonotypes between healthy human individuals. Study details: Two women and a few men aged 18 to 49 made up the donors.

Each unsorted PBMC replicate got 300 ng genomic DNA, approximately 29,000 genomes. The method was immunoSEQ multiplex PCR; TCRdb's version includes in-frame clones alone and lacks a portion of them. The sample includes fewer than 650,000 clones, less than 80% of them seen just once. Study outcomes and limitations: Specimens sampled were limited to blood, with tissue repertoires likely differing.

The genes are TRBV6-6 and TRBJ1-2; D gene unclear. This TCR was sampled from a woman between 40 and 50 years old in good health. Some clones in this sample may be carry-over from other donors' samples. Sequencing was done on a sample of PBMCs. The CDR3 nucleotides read TGTGCCAGCAGTTACGTCGGGATAGACTATGGCTACACCTTC. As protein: CASSYVGIDYGYTF.